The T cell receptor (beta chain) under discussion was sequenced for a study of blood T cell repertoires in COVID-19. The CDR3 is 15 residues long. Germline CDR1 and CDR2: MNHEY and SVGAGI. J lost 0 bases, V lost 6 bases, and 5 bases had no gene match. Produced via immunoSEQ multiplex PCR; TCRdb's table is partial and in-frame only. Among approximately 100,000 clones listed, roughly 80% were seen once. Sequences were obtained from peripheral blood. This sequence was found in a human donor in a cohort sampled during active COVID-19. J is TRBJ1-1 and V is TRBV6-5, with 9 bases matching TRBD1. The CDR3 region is CASRDRGRVNTEAFF. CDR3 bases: TGTGCCAGCAGAGACAGGGGGAGGGTGAACACTGAAGCTTTCTTT.